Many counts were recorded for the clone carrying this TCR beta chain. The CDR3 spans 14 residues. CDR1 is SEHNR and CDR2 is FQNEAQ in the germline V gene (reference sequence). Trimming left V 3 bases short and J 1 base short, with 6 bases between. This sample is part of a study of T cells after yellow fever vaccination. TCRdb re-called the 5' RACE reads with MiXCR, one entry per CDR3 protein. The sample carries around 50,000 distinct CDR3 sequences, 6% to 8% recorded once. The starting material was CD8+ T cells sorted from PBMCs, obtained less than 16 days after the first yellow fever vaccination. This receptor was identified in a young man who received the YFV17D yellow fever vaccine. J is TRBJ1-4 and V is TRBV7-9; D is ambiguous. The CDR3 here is CASSFEGTNEKLFF. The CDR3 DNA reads TGTGCCAGCAGCTTTGAAGGAACTAATGAAAAACTGTTTTTT.